A selection of T cell receptor beta chains follows, all from one sample in a study of T cell responses to AZD1222 COVID-19 vaccine. The table came from immunoSEQ multiplex PCR; TCRdb's copy has only in-frame clones and leaves some out. The sample lists approximately 130,000 clones; 80% to 95% were seen once. Sequencing used peripheral blood, obtained 28 days after the second dose of the MenACWY control vaccine. These receptors were taken from an adult who received the MenACWY meningococcal vaccine as a control. Each CDR3 is given with its conserved first and last residue. D genes are given only for firm matches. The size field is filled for only some rows; it gives once, few, many or a size class.

TRBV6-2/TRBV6-3	NA	TRBJ1-2	NA	CASSYIGGAYGYTF	TGTGCCAGCAGTTACATCGGGGGCGCTTATGGCTACACCTTC
TRBV7-9	NA	TRBJ2-1	NA	CASSLAHRANLHNEQFF	TGTGCCAGCAGCTTAGCTCACAGGGCCAACCTCCACAATGAGCAGTTCTTC
TRBV7-2	NA	TRBJ1-6	NA	CASSQGRARNSPLHF	TGTGCCAGCAGCCAAGGAAGGGCGAGGAATTCACCCCTCCACTTT
TRBV6-1	NA	TRBJ1-1	NA	CASSEADHTEAFF	TGTGCCAGCAGTGAAGCAGATCACACTGAAGCTTTCTTT
TRBV18	NA	TRBJ1-5	NA	CASSPDHDQPQHF	TGTGCCAGCTCACCGGACCATGATCAGCCCCAGCATTTT
TRBV6-5	NA	TRBJ1-2	NA	CASSYLSQGIYGYTF	TGTGCCAGCAGTTACTTATCCCAGGGGATCTATGGCTACACCTTC
TRBV19	NA	TRBJ1-3	NA	CASSIGLNSGNTIYF	TGTGCCAGTAGTATCGGTCTCAACTCTGGAAACACCATATATTTT
TRBV18	NA	TRBJ2-5	NA	CASSPPGRNKETQYF	TGTGCCAGCTCACCACCAGGTAGAAATAAAGAGACCCAGTACTTC
TRBV4-1	TRBD2	TRBJ2-2	NA	CASSQALAGVTGELFF	TGCGCCAGCAGCCAAGCACTAGCGGGAGTCACCGGGGAGCTGTTTTTT
TRBV4-3	NA	TRBJ1-4	NA	CASSQAPTGNEKLFF	TGCGCCAGCAGCCAAGCCCCCACAGGGAATGAAAAACTGTTTTTT
TRBV2	TRBD2	TRBJ2-2	NA	CASRAGGPERAGELFF	TGTGCCAGCAGAGCGGGGGGACCAGAGAGGGCCGGGGAGCTGTTTTTT
TRBV27	NA	TRBJ1-1	few	CASSLSTVLRNTEAFF	TGTGCCAGCAGTTTATCCACAGTGTTGCGGAACACTGAAGCTTTCTTT
TRBV11-3	NA	TRBJ2-5	NA	CASSLDGQGEETQYF	TGTGCCAGCAGCTTAGATGGTCAGGGAGAAGAGACCCAGTACTTC
TRBV2	NA	TRBJ1-2	NA	CARQMDRLGGYTF	TGTGCCAGACAGATGGACCGGCTAGGCGGCTACACCTTC
TRBV7-2	NA	TRBJ2-3	NA	CASSLGGASTDTQYF	TGTGCCAGCAGCTTAGGTGGGGCTAGCACAGATACGCAGTATTTT
TRBV3-1/TRBV3-2	NA	TRBJ2-5	NA	CASSQGPETQYF	TGTGCCAGCAGCCAAGGCCCGGAGACCCAGTACTTC
TRBV5-4	NA	TRBJ2-7	NA	CASSPSGGRSSYEQYF	TGTGCCAGCAGTCCCTCGGGGGGCCGGAGCTCCTACGAGCAGTACTTC
TRBV5-5	NA	TRBJ1-5	NA	CASSLVGGRYSNQPQHF	TGTGCCAGCAGCTTGGTGGGGGGAAGGTATAGCAATCAGCCCCAGCATTTT
TRBV7-9	NA	TRBJ1-5	NA	CASSSINSNQPQHF	TGTGCCAGCAGCTCGATCAATAGCAATCAGCCCCAGCATTTT
TRBV10-3	NA	TRBJ2-7	NA	CAIASGSTQYEQYF	TGTGCCATCGCCTCTGGGTCTACCCAATACGAGCAGTACTTC
TRBV27	NA	TRBJ2-5	once	CASQKLGPIETQYF	TGTGCCAGTCAAAAGTTGGGACCCATAGAGACCCAGTACTTC
TRBV7-2	NA	TRBJ2-1	once	CASSLQASSSYNEQFF	TGTGCCAGCAGCTTACAAGCCTCGAGCTCCTACAATGAGCAGTTCTTC
TRBV12-3/TRBV12-4	NA	TRBJ2-5	NA	CASSLQGVETQYF	TGTGCCAGCAGTTTACAGGGCGTGGAGACCCAGTACTTC
TRBV6-4	TRBD1	TRBJ1-2	NA	CASTPGQGGIYYGYTF	TGTGCCAGCACTCCGGGACAGGGCGGGATCTACTATGGCTACACCTTC
TRBV28	NA	TRBJ1-2	NA	CASSFAGGSVSGYTF	TGTGCCAGCAGTTTCGCCGGAGGGTCAGTGAGTGGCTACACCTTC
TRBV25-1	TRBD1	TRBJ1-1	NA	CASSESGGAGTEAFF	TGTGCCAGCAGTGAATCAGGGGGCGCGGGCACTGAAGCTTTCTTT
TRBV14	NA	TRBJ1-3	once	CASSQDGSGNTIYF	TGTGCCAGCAGCCAAGATGGCTCTGGAAACACCATATATTTT
TRBV10-2	TRBD1	TRBJ2-6	NA	CASCEDDRGFGANVLTF	TGCGCCAGCTGTGAAGACGACAGGGGCTTTGGGGCCAACGTCCTGACTTTC
TRBV19	NA	TRBJ2-7	NA	CASSMGGWADRPNYEQYF	TGTGCCAGTAGTATGGGCGGGTGGGCGGACCGCCCAAATTACGAGCAGTACTTC
TRBV7-2	NA	TRBJ1-4	NA	CASSLVTLSNEKLFF	TGTGCCAGCAGCTTAGTGACACTATCTAATGAAAAACTGTTTTTT
TRBV2	NA	TRBJ1-2	NA	CASSEGQTIYGYTF	TGTGCCAGCAGTGAAGGCCAGACAATCTATGGCTACACCTTC
TRBV11-2	NA	TRBJ2-5	NA	CASSLEFKGRQETQYF	TGTGCCAGCAGCTTAGAATTCAAGGGGCGGCAAGAGACCCAGTACTTC
TRBV10-3	NA	TRBJ2-7	NA	CAISRVTYEQYF	TGTGCCATCAGTCGAGTTACCTACGAGCAGTACTTC
TRBV6-5	NA	TRBJ2-5	NA	CASSPDPSRETQYF	TGTGCCAGCAGTCCGGACCCATCAAGAGAGACCCAGTACTTC
TRBV19	NA	TRBJ1-4	NA	CASRAWDNEKLFF	TGTGCCAGTCGTGCCTGGGACAATGAAAAACTGTTTTTT
TRBV10-3	NA	TRBJ1-1	NA	CAISESKVFGTEAFF	TGTGCCATCAGTGAGTCAAAGGTGTTCGGCACTGAAGCTTTCTTT
TRBV5-6	NA	TRBJ1-1	few	CASSYNYQGWGNTEAFF	TGTGCCAGCAGCTACAACTATCAAGGGTGGGGTAACACTGAAGCTTTCTTT
TRBV27	NA	TRBJ2-2	NA	CASNLHSSNAGELFF	TGTGCCAGCAATCTTCACAGCTCTAACGCCGGGGAGCTGTTTTTT
TRBV2	NA	TRBJ1-5	NA	CASSTDSRRNQPQHF	TGTGCCAGCAGTACGGACAGTCGGCGCAATCAGCCCCAGCATTTT
TRBV6-5	NA	TRBJ2-3	NA	CASSYSPQDSTDTQYF	TGTGCCAGCAGTTACTCGCCCCAGGACAGCACAGATACGCAGTATTTT
TRBV7-3	TRBD2	TRBJ2-1	NA	CASSQSMARGSSYNEQFF	TGTGCCAGCAGCCAATCCATGGCGCGGGGGAGCTCCTACAATGAGCAGTTCTTC
TRBV9	NA	TRBJ2-3	NA	CASSSTDTQYF	TGTGCCAGCTCGTCCACAGATACGCAGTATTTT
TRBV19	TRBD2	TRBJ2-2	NA	CASRLAGATGELFF	TGTGCCAGCAGACTAGCGGGGGCCACCGGGGAGCTGTTTTTT
TRBV4-3	TRBD1	TRBJ2-2	NA	CASSLALKGGEAGELFF	TGCGCCAGCAGCTTAGCCCTAAAAGGGGGCGAGGCTGGGGAGCTGTTTTTT
TRBV27	NA	TRBJ1-1	NA	CASSPTIRGANTEAFF	TGTGCCAGCAGTCCCACGATCCGGGGAGCGAACACTGAAGCTTTCTTT
TRBV6-5	NA	TRBJ2-3	once	CASSYSNIGDTQYF	TGTGCCAGCAGTTACTCGAATATAGGGGATACGCAGTATTTT
TRBV4-1	TRBD1	TRBJ1-6	NA	CASSARTGGSSYNSPLHF	TGCGCCAGCAGCGCCCGGACAGGGGGCTCGTCCTATAATTCACCCCTCCACTTT
TRBV5-6	NA	TRBJ1-1	NA	CASSLVRGTEAFF	TGTGCCAGCAGCTTGGTCAGGGGCACTGAAGCTTTCTTT
TRBV7-2	TRBD2	TRBJ2-3	NA	CASSLGEGRGSTDTQYF	TGTGCCAGCAGCTTGGGGGAGGGGCGGGGGAGCACAGATACGCAGTATTTT
TRBV7-9	NA	TRBJ1-1	NA	CASSLAEGKNTEAFF	TGTGCCAGCAGCTTAGCAGAAGGGAAGAACACTGAAGCTTTCTTT
TRBV27	NA	TRBJ2-5	NA	CASSSHRDRRVQETQYF	TGTGCCAGCAGTTCACACCGCGACAGGAGAGTCCAAGAGACCCAGTACTTC
TRBV2	TRBD1	TRBJ1-3	NA	CASSDDRVGNTIYF	TGTGCCAGCAGCGACGACAGGGTTGGAAACACCATATATTTT
TRBV10-3	TRBD1	TRBJ1-1	NA	CAISELQGQTEAFF	TGTGCCATCAGTGAGCTACAGGGGCAAACTGAAGCTTTCTTT
TRBV15	NA	TRBJ1-5	once	CATSREGNQPQHF	TGTGCCACCAGCAGAGAGGGTAATCAGCCCCAGCATTTT
TRBV11-2	NA	TRBJ2-1	NA	CASITSWGSEQFF	TGTGCCAGCATCACTTCGTGGGGTAGTGAGCAGTTCTTC
TRBV30	NA	TRBJ2-5	NA	CAWSQETQYF	TGTGCCTGGAGTCAAGAGACCCAGTACTTC
TRBV6-6	TRBD1	TRBJ1-6	NA	CASRDVGQGYSPLHF	TGTGCCAGCAGAGATGTGGGACAGGGTTATTCACCCCTCCACTTT
TRBV9	NA	TRBJ2-5	NA	CASSPPEKETQYF	TGTGCCAGCAGCCCCCCCGAGAAGGAGACCCAGTACTTC